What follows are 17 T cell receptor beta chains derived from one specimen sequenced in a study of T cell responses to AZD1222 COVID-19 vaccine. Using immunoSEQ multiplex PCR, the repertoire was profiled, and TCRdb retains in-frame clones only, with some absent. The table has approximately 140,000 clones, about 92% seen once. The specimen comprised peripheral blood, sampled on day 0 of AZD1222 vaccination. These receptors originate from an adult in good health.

The CDR3: CASSLGLADEQFF. The CDR3 DNA follows: TGTGCCAGCAGTCTCGGACTAGCCGATGAGCAGTTCTTC. This chain links TRBV12-3 or TRBV12-4 with TRBJ2-1, with 8 bases fitting TRBD2. The trim removed 5 bases at V and 8 bases at J, leaving 5 bases unmatched. The CDR3 extends over 13 amino acids.

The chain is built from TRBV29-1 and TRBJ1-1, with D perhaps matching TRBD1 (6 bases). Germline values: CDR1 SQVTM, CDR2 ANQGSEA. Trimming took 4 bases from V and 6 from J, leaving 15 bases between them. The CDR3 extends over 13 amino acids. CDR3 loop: CSVGGGAWAEAFF. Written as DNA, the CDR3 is TGCAGCGTTGGAGGGGGGGCCTGGGCTGAAGCTTTCTTT.

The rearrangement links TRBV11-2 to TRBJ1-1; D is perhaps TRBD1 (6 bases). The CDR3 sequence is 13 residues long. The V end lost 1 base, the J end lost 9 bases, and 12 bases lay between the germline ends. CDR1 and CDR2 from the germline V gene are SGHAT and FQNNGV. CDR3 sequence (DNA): TGTGCCAGCAGCTTAGCCAGCAGGGGTAAAGCTTTCTTT. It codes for CASSLASRGKAFF.

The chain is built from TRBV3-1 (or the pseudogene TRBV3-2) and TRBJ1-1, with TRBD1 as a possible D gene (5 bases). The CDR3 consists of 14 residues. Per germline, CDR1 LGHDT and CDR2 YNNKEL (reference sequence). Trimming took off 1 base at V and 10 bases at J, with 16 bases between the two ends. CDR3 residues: CASSQGDGLIGAFF. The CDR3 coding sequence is TGTGCCAGCAGCCAAGGGGACGGTCTTATTGGAGCTTTCTTT.

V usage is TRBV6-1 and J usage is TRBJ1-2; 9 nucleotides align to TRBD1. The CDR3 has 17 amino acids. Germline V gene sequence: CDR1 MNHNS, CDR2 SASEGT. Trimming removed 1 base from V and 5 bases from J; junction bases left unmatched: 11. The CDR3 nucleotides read TGTGCCAGCAGTGAAGGCCCCCCGGGACAGGGAGGGTATGGCTACACCTTC. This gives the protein CASSEGPPGQGGYGYTF.

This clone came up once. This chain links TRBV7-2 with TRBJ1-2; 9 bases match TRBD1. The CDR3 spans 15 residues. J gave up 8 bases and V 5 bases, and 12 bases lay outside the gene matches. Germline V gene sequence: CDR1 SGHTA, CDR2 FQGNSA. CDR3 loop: CASSLTPQGAKGYTF. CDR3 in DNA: TGTGCCAGCAGCCTCACACCACAGGGGGCAAAGGGCTACACCTTC.

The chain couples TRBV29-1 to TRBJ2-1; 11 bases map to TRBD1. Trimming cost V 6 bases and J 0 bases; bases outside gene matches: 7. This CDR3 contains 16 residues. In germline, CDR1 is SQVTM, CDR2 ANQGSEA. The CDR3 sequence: CSVEGQGDSSYNEQFF. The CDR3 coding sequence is TGCAGCGTGGAGGGACAGGGGGATTCCTCCTACAATGAGCAGTTCTTC.

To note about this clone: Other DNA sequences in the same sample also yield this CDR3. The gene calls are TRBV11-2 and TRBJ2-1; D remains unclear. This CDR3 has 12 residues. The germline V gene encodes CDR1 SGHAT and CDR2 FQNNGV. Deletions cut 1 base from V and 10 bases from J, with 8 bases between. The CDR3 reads CASSLVGREQFF. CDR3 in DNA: TGTGCCAGCAGCTTAGTAGGTAGGGAGCAGTTCTTC.

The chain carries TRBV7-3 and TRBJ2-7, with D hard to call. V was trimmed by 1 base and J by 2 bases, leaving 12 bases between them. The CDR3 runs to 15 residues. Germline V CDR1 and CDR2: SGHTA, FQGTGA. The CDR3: CASSLNSGPAYEQYF. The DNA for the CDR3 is TGTGCCAGCAGCTTAAACAGTGGGCCCGCCTACGAGCAGTACTTC.

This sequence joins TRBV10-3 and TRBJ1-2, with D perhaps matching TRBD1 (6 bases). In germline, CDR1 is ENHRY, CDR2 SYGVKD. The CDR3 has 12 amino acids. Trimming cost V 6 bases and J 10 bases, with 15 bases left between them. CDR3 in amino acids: CAISVDRFDYTF. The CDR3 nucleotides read TGTGCCATCAGCGTAGACAGGTTTGACTACACCTTC.

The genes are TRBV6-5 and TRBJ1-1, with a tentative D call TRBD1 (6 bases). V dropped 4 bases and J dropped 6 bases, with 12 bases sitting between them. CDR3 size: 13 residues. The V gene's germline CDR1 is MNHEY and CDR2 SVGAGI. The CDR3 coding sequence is TGTGCCAGCAGTTCCTACAGGGCCCCTGAAGCTTTCTTT. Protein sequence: CASSSYRAPEAFF.

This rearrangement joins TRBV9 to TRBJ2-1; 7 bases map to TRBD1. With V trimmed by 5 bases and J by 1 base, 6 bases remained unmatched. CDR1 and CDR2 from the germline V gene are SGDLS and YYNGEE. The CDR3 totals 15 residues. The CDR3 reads CASSDRAGSYNEQFF. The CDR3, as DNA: TGTGCCAGCAGTGACAGGGCAGGATCCTACAATGAGCAGTTCTTC.

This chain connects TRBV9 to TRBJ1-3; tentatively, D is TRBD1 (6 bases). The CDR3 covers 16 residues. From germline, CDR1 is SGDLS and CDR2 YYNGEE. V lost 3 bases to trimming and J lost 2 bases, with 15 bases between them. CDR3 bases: TGTGCCAGCAGCGACGACATTAACAGGGCTGGAAACACCATATATTTT. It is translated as CASSDDINRAGNTIYF.

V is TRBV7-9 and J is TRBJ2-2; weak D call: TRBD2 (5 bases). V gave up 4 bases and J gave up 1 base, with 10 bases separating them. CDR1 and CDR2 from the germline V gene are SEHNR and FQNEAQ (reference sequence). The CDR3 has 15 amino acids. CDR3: CASSSGGWNTGELFF. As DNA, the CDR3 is TGTGCCAGCAGCTCAGGCGGGTGGAACACCGGGGAGCTGTTTTTT.

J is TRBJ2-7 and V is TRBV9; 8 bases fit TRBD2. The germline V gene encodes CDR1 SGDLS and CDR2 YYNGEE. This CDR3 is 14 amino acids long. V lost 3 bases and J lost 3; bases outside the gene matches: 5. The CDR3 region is CASSEGTRGYEQYF. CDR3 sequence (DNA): TGTGCCAGCAGCGAGGGGACTAGGGGCTACGAGCAGTACTTC. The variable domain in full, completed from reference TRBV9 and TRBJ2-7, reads DSGVTQTPKHLITATGQRVTLRCSPRSGDLSVYWYQQSLDQGLQFLIQYYNGEERAKGNILERFSAQQFPDLHSELNLSSLELGDSALYFCASSEGTRGYEQYFGPGTRLTVT.

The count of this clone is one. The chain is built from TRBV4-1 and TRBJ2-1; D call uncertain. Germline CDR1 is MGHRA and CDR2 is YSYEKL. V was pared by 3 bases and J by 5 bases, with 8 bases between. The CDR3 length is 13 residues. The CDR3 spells CASSQTINNEQFF. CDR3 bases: TGCGCCAGCAGCCAGACGATTAACAATGAGCAGTTCTTC.

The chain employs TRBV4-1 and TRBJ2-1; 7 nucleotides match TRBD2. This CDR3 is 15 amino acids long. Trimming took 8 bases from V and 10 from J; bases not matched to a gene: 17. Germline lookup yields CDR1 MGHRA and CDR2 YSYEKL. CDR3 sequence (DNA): TGCGCCAGCCTAAGAGGAGATGGCGGGAGTTACGAGCAGTTCTTC. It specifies CASLRGDGGSYEQFF.